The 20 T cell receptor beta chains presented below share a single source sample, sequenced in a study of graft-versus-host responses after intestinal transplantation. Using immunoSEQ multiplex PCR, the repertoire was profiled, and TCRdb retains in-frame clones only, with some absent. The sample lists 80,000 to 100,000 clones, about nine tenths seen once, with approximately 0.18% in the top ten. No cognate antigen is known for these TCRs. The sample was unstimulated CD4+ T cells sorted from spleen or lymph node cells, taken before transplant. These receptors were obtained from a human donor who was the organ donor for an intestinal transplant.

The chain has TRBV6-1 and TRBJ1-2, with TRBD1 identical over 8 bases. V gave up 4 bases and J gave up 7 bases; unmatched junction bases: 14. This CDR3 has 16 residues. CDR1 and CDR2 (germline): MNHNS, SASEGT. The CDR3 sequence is CASSVPLGQGLSGYTF. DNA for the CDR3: TGTGCCAGCAGTGTCCCCCTTGGACAGGGATTAAGTGGCTACACCTTC.

The CDR3 spells CASSQDRAGGSETQYF. The CDR3 DNA follows: TGCGCCAGCAGCCAAGATAGGGCAGGGGGATCGGAGACCCAGTACTTC. The chain is built from TRBV4-1 and TRBJ2-5; 7 bases are shared with TRBD1. CDR3 length: 16 residues. The V and J ends lost 0 bases and 5 bases, in that order; junction bases with no gene match: 9. CDR1 is MGHRA, CDR2 YSYEKL, per germline.

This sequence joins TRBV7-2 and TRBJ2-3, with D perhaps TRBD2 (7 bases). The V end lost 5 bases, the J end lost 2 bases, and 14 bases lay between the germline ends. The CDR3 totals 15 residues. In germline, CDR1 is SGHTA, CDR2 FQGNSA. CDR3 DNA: TGTGCCAGCAGCCTAGACGCGGGGGCCACAGATACGCAGTATTTT. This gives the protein CASSLDAGATDTQYF.

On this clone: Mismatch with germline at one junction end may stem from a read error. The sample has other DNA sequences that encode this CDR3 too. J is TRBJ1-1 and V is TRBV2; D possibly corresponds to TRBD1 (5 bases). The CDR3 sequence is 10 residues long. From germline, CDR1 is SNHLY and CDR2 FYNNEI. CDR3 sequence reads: CASRTIEAFF. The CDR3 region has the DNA TGTGCCAGCCGGACAATCGAAGCCTTCTTT.

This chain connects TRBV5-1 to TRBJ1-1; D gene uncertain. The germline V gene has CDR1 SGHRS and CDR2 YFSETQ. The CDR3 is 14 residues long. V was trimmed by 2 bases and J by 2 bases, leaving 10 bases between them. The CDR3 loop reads CASSFSLRNTEAFF. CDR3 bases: TGCGCCAGCAGCTTTTCCCTGAGAAACACTGAAGCTTTCTTT.

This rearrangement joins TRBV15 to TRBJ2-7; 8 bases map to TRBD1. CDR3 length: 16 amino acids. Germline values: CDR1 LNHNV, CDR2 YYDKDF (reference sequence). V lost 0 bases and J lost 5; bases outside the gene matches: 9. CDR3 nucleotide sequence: TGTGCCACCAGCAGAGATCCAGGACAGGGACGAAACGAGCAGTACTTC. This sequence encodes CATSRDPGQGRNEQYF.

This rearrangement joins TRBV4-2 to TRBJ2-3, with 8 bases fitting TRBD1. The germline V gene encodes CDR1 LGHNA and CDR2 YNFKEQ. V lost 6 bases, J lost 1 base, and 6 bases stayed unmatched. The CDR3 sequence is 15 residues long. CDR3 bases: TGTGCCAGCAGGCCGCCGGGACAGGGCACAGATACGCAGTATTTT. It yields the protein CASRPPGQGTDTQYF.

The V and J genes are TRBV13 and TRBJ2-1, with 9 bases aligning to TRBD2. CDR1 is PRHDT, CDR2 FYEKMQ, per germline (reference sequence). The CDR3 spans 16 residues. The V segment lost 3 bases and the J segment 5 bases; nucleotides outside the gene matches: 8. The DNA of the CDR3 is TGTGCCAGCAGCTTCCGGGCTAGCGGGGCCGACAATGAGCAGTTCTTC. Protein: CASSFRASGADNEQFF.

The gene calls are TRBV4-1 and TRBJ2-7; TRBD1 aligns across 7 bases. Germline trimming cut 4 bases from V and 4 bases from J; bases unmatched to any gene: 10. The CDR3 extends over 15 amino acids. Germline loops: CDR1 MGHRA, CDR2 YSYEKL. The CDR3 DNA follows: TGCGCCAGCAGCCTTACAGCCGGGACAGCTTACGAGCAGTACTTC. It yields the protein CASSLTAGTAYEQYF.

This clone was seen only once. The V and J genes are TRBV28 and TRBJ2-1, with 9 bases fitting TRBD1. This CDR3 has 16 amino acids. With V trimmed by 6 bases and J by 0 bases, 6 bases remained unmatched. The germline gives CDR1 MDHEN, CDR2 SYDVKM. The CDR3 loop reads CASSPDRGSSYNEQFF. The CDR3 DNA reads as TGTGCCAGCAGCCCTGACAGGGGGAGCTCCTACAATGAGCAGTTCTTC.

The CDR3 DNA reads TGTGCCAGCAGCTCCGGGGGTTTTAACTATGGCTACACCTTC. It codes for CASSSGGFNYGYTF. The chain carries TRBV11-2 and TRBJ1-2; D possibly corresponds to TRBD1 (5 bases). The CDR3 length is 14 residues. Between the trimmed V and J ends, which lost 4 bases and 1 base, there was a span of 10 bases. Per germline, CDR1 SGHAT and CDR2 FQNNGV.

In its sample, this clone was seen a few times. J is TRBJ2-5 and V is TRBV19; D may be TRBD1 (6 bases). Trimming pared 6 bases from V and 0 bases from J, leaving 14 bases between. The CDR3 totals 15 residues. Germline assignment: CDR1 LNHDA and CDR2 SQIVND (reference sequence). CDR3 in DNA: TGTGCCAGTAGCCTCAACGACAGGTACCAAGAGACCCAGTACTTC. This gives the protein CASSLNDRYQETQYF.

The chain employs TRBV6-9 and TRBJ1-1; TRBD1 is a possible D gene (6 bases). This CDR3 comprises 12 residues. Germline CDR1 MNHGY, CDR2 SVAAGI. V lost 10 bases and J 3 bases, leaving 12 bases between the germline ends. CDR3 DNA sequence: TGTGCCACCAATACAGGGCACACTGAAGCTTTCTTT. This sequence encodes CATNTGHTEAFF.

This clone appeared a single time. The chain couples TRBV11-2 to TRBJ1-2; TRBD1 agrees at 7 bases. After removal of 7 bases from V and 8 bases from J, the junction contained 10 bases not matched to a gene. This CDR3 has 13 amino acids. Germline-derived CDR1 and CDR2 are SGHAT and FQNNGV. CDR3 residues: CASNTGVGGGYTF. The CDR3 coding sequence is TGTGCCAGCAACACAGGGGTTGGGGGGGGCTACACCTTC.

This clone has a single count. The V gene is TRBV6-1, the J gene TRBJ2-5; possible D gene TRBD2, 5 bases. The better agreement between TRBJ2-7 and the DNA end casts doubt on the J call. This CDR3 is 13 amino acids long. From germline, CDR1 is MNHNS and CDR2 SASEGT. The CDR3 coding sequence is TGTGCCAGCAGTGAAACCGGGGTCTACGAGCAGTACTTC. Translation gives CASSETGVYEQYF.

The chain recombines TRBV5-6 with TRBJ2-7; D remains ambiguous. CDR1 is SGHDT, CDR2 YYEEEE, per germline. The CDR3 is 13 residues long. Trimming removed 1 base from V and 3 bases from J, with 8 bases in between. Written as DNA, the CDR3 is TGTGCCAGCAGCTTGCCCCAGTTCTACGAGCAGTACTTC. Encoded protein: CASSLPQFYEQYF.

The CDR3 sequence is CASSFENLYEQYF. CDR3 in DNA: TGTGCCAGCAGCTTTGAGAACCTCTACGAGCAGTACTTC. The chain couples TRBV5-4 to TRBJ2-7; no firm D call. Germline-derived CDR1 and CDR2 are SGHNT and YYREEE (reference sequence). V was clipped by 2 bases and J by 3 bases, with 9 bases between them. There are 13 residues in the CDR3.

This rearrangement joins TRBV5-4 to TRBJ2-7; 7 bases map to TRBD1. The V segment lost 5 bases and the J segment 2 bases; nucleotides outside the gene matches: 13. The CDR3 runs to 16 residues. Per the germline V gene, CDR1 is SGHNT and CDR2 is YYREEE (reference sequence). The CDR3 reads CASRKTLDRVPYEQYF. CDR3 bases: TGTGCCAGCAGAAAAACGCTAGACAGGGTCCCCTACGAGCAGTACTTC.

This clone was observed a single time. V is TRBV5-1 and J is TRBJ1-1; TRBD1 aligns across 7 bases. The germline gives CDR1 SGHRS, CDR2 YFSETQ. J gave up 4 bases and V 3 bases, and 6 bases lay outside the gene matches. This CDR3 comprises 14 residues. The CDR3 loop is CASSSTRGSTEAFF. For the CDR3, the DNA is TGCGCCAGCAGCTCAACCAGGGGGTCCACTGAAGCTTTCTTT.

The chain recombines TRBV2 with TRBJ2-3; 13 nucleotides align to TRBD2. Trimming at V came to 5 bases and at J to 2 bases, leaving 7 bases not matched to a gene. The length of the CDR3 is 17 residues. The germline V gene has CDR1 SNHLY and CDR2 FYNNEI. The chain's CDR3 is CASSPTSGGTHTDTQYF. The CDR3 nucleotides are TGTGCCAGCAGTCCGACTAGCGGGGGGACCCACACAGATACGCAGTATTTT. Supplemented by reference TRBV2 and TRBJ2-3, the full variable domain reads EPEVTQTPSHQVTQMGQEVILRCVPISNHLYFYWYRQILGQKVEFLVSFYNNEISEKSEIFDDQFSVERPDGSNFTLKIRSTKLEDSAMYFCASSPTSGGTHTDTQYFGPGTRLTVL.